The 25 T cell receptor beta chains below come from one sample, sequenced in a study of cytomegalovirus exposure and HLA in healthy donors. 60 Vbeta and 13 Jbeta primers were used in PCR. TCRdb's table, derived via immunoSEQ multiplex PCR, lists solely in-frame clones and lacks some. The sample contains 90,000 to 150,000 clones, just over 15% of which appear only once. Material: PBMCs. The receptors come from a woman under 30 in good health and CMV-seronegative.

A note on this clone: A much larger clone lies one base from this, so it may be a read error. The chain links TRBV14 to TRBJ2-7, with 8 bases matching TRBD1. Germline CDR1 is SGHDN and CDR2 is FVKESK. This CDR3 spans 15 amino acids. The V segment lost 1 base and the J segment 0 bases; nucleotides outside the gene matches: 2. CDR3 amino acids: CASSQGTGISYEQYF. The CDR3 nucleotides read TGTGCCAGCAGCCAAGGGACAGGGATCTCCTACGAGCAGTACTTC.

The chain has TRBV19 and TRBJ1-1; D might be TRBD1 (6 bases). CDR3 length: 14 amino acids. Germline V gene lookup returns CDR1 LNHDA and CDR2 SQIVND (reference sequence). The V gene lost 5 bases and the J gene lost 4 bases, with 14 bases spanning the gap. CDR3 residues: CASSDLQGVTEAFF. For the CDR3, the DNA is TGTGCCAGTAGTGACCTACAGGGAGTCACTGAAGCTTTCTTT.

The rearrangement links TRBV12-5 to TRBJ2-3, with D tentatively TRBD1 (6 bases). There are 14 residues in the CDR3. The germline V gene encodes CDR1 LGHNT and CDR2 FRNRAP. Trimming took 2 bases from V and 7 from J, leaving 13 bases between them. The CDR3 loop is CASGLTGQKNTQYF. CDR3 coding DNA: TGTGCTAGTGGTTTGACAGGGCAGAAGAATACGCAGTATTTT.

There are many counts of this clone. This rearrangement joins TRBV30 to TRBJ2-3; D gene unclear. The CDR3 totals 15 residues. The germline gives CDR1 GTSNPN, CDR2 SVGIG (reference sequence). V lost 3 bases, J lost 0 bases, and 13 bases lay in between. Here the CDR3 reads CAWSRLSTSTDTQYF. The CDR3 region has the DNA TGTGCCTGGAGCCGACTGTCAACTAGCACAGATACGCAGTATTTT.

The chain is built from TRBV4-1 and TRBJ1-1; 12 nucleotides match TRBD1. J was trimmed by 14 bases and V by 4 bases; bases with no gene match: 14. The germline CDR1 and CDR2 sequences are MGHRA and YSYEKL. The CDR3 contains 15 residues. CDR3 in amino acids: CASSPGEGTGGSLFF. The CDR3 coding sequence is TGCGCCAGCAGCCCCGGGGAGGGGACAGGGGGCTCGTTATTCTTT.

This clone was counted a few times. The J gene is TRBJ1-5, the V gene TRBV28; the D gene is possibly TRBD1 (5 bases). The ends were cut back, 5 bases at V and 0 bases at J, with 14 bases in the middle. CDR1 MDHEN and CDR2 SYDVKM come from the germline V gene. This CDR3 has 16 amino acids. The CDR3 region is CASSVRGTVSNQPQHF. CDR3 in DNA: TGTGCCAGCAGTGTACGCGGGACGGTTAGCAATCAGCCCCAGCATTTT.

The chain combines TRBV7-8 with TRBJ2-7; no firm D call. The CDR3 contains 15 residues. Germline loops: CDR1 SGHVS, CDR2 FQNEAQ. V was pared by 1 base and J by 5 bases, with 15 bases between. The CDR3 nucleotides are TGTGCCAGCAGCTTAGTCCTCGCCCGAACGGACGAGCAGTACTTC. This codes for CASSLVLARTDEQYF.

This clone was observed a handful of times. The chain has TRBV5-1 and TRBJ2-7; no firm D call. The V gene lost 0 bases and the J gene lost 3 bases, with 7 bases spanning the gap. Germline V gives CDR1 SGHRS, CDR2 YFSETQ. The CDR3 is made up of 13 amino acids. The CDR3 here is CASSLGGNYEQYF. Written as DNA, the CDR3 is TGCGCCAGCAGCTTGGGTGGCAACTACGAGCAGTACTTC. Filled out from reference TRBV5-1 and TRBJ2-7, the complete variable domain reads KAGVTQTPRYLIKTRGQQVTLSCSPISGHRSVSWYQQTPGQGLQFLFEYFSETQRNKGNFPGRFSGRQFSNSRSEMNVSTLELGDSALYLCASSLGGNYEQYFGPGTRLTVT.

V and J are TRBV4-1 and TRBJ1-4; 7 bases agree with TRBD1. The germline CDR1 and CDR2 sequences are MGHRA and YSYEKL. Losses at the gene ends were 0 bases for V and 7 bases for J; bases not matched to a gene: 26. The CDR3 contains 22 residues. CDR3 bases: TGCGCCAGCAGCCAAGAAGATGGCCCCCCGACAGGGTTAAAACTCGAGGGTGAAAAACTGTTTTTT. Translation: CASSQEDGPPTGLKLEGEKLFF.

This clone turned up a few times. DNA of the CDR3: TGTGCCTGGAGTGTGGCCCAGCGTAATTCACCCCTCCACTTT. Its protein is CAWSVAQRNSPLHF. The chain carries TRBV30 and TRBJ1-6; D remains unclear. V lost 0 bases to trimming and J lost 6 bases, with 9 bases between them. The CDR3 has 14 amino acids. The germline CDR1 and CDR2 sequences are GTSNPN and SVGIG (reference sequence).

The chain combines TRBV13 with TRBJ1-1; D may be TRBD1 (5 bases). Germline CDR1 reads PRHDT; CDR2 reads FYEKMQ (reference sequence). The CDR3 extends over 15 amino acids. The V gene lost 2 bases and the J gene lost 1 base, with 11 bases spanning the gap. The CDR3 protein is CASSLSGWKNTEAFF. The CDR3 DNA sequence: TGTGCCAGCAGCTTATCAGGGTGGAAGAACACTGAAGCTTTCTTT.

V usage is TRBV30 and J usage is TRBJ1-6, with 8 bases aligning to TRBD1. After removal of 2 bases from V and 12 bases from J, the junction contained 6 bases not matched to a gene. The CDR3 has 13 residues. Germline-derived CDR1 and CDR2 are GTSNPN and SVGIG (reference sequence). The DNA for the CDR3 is TGTGCCTGGAGTATGGGACAGGACATACCCCTCCACTTT. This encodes CAWSMGQDIPLHF.

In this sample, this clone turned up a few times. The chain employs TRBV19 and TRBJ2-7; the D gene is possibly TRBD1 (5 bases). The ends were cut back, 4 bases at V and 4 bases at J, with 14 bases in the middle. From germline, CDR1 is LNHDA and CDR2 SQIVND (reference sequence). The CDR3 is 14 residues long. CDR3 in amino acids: CASSTGRKGYEQYF. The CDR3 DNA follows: TGTGCCAGTAGTACCGGACGGAAGGGGTACGAGCAGTACTTC.

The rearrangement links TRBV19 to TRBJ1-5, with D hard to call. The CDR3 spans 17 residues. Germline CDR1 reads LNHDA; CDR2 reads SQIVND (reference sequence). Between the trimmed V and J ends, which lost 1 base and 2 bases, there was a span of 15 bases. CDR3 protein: CASSIGAGRGGNQPQHF. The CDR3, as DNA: TGTGCCAGTAGTATAGGGGCGGGGAGAGGAGGCAATCAGCCCCAGCATTTT.

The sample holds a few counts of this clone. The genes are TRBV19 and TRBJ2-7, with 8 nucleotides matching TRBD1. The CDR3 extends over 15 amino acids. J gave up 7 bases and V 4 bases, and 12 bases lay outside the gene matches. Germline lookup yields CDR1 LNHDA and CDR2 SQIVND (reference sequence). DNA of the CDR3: TGTGCCAGTAGTACCCCCGGGACAGGCACCAAGGAGCAGTACTTC. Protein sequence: CASSTPGTGTKEQYF.

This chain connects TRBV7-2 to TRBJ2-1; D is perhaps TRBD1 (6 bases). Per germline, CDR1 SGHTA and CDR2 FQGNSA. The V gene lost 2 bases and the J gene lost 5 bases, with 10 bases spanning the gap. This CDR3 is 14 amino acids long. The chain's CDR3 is CASSLRGIHNEQFF. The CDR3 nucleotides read TGTGCCAGCAGCTTAAGGGGGATACACAATGAGCAGTTCTTC.

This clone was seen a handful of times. In nucleotides, the CDR3 is TGCAGCGTTCGGACAGGGGGCGCGGACACTGAAGCTTTCTTT. The encoded protein is CSVRTGGADTEAFF. The genes are TRBV29-1 and TRBJ1-1, with 11 bases identical to TRBD1. Germline V gives CDR1 SQVTM, CDR2 ANQGSEA. The CDR3 spans 14 residues. Trimming at V came to 5 bases and at J to 3 bases, leaving 5 bases not matched to a gene.

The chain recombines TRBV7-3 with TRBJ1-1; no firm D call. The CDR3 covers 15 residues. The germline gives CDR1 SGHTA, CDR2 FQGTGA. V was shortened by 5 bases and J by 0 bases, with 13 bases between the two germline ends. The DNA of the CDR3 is TGTGCCAGCAGCCGAGGCGGTTACATGAACACTGAAGCTTTCTTT. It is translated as CASSRGGYMNTEAFF.

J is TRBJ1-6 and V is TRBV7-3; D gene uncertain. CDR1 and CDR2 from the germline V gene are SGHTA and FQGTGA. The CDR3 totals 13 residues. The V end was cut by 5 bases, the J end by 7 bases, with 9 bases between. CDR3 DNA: TGTGCCAGCAGCCGCACCGAGAATTCACCCCTCCACTTT. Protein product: CASSRTENSPLHF.

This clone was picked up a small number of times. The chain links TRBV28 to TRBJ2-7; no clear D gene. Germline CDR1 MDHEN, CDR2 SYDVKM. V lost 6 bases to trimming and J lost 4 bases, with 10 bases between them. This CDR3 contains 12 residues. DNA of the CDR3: TGTGCCAGCAGACAGCCACTTTACGAGCAGTACTTC. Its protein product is CASRQPLYEQYF.

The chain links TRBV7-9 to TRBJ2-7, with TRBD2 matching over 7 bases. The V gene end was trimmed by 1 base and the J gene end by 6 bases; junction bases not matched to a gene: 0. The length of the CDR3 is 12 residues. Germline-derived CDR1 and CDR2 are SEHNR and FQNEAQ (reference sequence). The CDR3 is CASSLGGGEQYF. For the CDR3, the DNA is TGTGCCAGCAGCTTAGGGGGGGGCGAGCAGTACTTC.

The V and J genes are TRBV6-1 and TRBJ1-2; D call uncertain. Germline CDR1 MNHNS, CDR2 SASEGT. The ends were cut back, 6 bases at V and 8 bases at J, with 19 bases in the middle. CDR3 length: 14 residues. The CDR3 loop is CASSPSRSLWGYTF. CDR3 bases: TGTGCCAGCAGCCCCTCAAGGAGCCTGTGGGGCTACACCTTC.

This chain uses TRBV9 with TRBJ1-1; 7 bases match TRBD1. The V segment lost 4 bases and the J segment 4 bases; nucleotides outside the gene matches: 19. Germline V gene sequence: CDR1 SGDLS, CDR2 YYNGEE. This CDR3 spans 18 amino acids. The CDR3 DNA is TGTGCCAGCAGCCCCCTCATACAGGGGCGCGCGGGAGGCACTGAAGCTTTCTTT. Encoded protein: CASSPLIQGRAGGTEAFF.

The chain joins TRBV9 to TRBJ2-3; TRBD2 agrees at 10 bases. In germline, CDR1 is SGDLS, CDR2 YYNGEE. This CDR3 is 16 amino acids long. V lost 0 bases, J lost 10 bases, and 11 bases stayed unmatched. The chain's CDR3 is CASSVASSGGPGAQYF. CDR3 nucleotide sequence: TGTGCCAGCAGCGTAGCGTCTAGCGGGGGCCCAGGGGCGCAGTATTTT.

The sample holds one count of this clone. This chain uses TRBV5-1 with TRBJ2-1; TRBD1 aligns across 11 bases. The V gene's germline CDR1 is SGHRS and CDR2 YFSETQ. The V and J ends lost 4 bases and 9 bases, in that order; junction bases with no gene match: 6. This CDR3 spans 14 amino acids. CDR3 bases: TGCGCCAGCAGCCGGACAGGGGGCGAGAGTGAGCAGTTCTTC. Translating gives CASSRTGGESEQFF.